A selection of T cell receptor beta chains follows, all from one sample in a study of blood T cell repertoires in COVID-19. Clones were read by immunoSEQ multiplex PCR, and TCRdb kept only the in-frame ones, dropping some. This sample has approximately 360,000 clones, with 75% to 90% found just once. Sequencing input: PBMCs or T cells enriched from blood (not recorded which). The receptors originated from a woman aged 45-59 years who had recovered from COVID-19. Each CDR3 is given with its conserved first and last residue. The order of the fields is J gene, D gene, V gene, clone size, CDR3 DNA, CDR3 protein. The D gene is left open where the match is weak. Expanded clones are given a class, and other clones once, few, many or no size at all.

TRBJ1-3	NA	TRBV9	NA	TGTGCCAGCAGCTCTACTCAGGGCCTAAGCTCTGGAAACACCATATATTTT	CASSSTQGLSSGNTIYF
TRBJ2-3	NA	TRBV11-1	NA	TGTGCCAGCAGCCCACCCCAAGCGTTTGGTGCAGATACGCAGTATTTT	CASSPPQAFGADTQYF
TRBJ1-1	TRBD1	TRBV6-1	once	TGTGCCAGCAGTGAAGCTTGGCAGGGGGGAACTGAAGCTTTCTTT	CASSEAWQGGTEAFF
TRBJ2-5	TRBD1	TRBV19	NA	TGTGCCAGTATTCGCCGGGACAGGGGGCGCGGGGAGACCCAGTACTTC	CASIRRDRGRGETQYF
TRBJ2-6	NA	TRBV18	NA	TGTGCCAGCTCACCAGTCCAGGGCTCTGGGGCCAACGTCCTGACTTTC	CASSPVQGSGANVLTF
TRBJ2-1	NA	TRBV7-3	NA	TGTGCCAGCAGCTTAGAAGGGGTCTCCTACAATGAGCAGTTCTTC	CASSLEGVSYNEQFF
TRBJ1-1	NA	TRBV30	NA	TGTGCCTGGCAGGGGAAAGGGGACGCGAGCACTGAAGCTTTCTTT	CAWQGKGDASTEAFF
TRBJ1-1	NA	TRBV20-1	NA	TGCAGTGCTAGTCCCCCCGGAGATTTTTCTGAAGCTTTCTTT	CSASPPGDFSEAFF
TRBJ2-3	TRBD1	TRBV27	once	TGTGCCAGCAGTTTAAATGGGGACAGTGCTATTCTCACAGATACGCAGTATTTT	CASSLNGDSAILTDTQYF
TRBJ2-3	TRBD2	TRBV5-1	NA	TGCGCCAGCAGCTTGGGGGTGACTAGCGGCTTGAGCACAGATACGCAGTATTTT	CASSLGVTSGLSTDTQYF
TRBJ2-1	NA	TRBV21-1	NA	TGTGCCAGCAGCAAAGAGTGTCAACAGAAGACCCACAATGAGCAGTTCTTC	CASSKECQQKTHNEQFF
TRBJ1-3	TRBD1	TRBV28	NA	TGTGCCAGCAGACCGACCGGACAGGGGGGTTCTGGAAACACCATATATTTT	CASRPTGQGGSGNTIYF
TRBJ2-3	TRBD2	TRBV6-6	NA	TGTGCCAGCAGTCCCTTAGCGGGAACTAGCACAGATACGCAGTATTTT	CASSPLAGTSTDTQYF
TRBJ1-5	TRBD1	TRBV7-8	NA	TGTGCCAGCAGCCAATCCGGGACCGGGACAGCAAATCAGCCCCAGCATTTT	CASSQSGTGTANQPQHF
TRBJ2-1	NA	TRBV29-1	NA	TGCAGCGTTGACCCCGACAGGGAGCAGTTCTTC	CSVDPDREQFF
TRBJ1-2	TRBD1	TRBV25-1	NA	TGTGCCAGCCCTGGACAGGGAACTAACTATGGCTACACCTTC	CASPGQGTNYGYTF
TRBJ1-2	NA	TRBV6-5	NA	TGTGCCAGCGGGAGGGGCGACTATGGCTACACCTTC	CASGRGDYGYTF
TRBJ2-7	TRBD1	TRBV4-2	NA	TGTGCCAGCAGCCAAGAAGGGGGCGGGGAGCAGTACTTC	CASSQEGGGEQYF
TRBJ2-2	NA	TRBV5-6	NA	TGTGCCAGCACCTCCCTTGAGGGCTTGTCCGGGGAGCTGTTTTTT	CASTSLEGLSGELFF
TRBJ2-1	TRBD2	TRBV6-2/TRBV6-3	NA	TGTGCCAGCAGTTACTACAGCGGGAGTTACAATGAGCAGTTCTTC	CASSYYSGSYNEQFF
TRBJ2-3	NA	TRBV7-9	NA	TGTGCCAGCAGCTTAGGAAGAAAGCTGGGGCCGTCGCAGTATTTT	CASSLGRKLGPSQYF
TRBJ2-3	NA	TRBV6-5	NA	TGTGCCAGCAGTTACTCGCGGTTTGGAACCACAGATACGCAGTATTTT	CASSYSRFGTTDTQYF
TRBJ1-6	TRBD1	TRBV11-2	NA	TGTGCCAGCAGCTTGATACCGGGACAGGTCAATTCACCCCTCCACTTT	CASSLIPGQVNSPLHF
TRBJ1-6	NA	TRBV19	NA	TGTGCCAGTAGCCCCGGACAGTTAGGTTCACCCCTCCACTTT	CASSPGQLGSPLHF
TRBJ2-7	TRBD2	TRBV6-5	NA	TGTGCCAGCAGTTACATTCCTGGGGGGGATAGCTACGAGCAGTACTTC	CASSYIPGGDSYEQYF
TRBJ2-2	NA	TRBV3-1/TRBV3-2	NA	TGTGCCAGCAGCCAGGGCGGGGAACCCGGGGAGCTGTTTTTT	CASSQGGEPGELFF
TRBJ2-3	TRBD2	TRBV6-5	NA	TGTGCCAGCAGTTACTCCAAGCGGGGGGGCCTAGATACGCAGTATTTT	CASSYSKRGGLDTQYF
TRBJ1-2	NA	TRBV7-9	few	TGTGCCAGCAGCCCGGGAGTAGGGTTTGGCTACACCTTC	CASSPGVGFGYTF
TRBJ2-5	NA	TRBV3-1/TRBV3-2	NA	TGTGCCAGCAGCCAAGGTTCACTAGCAGTCCAAGAGACCCAGTACTTC	CASSQGSLAVQETQYF
TRBJ2-3	TRBD1	TRBV10-3	NA	TGTGCCATCAGTCCACTTTCCGGGACAGGGGATACAGATACGCAGTATTTT	CAISPLSGTGDTDTQYF
TRBJ1-3	NA	TRBV30	NA	TGTGCCTGGAGTCGGAACACCATATATTTT	CAWSRNTIYF
TRBJ1-2	TRBD1	TRBV3-1/TRBV3-2	NA	TGTGCCAGCAGCCAGGGTTCAGGGGACAGGGGGCCCTATGGCTACACCTTC	CASSQGSGDRGPYGYTF
TRBJ2-2	TRBD1	TRBV12-3/TRBV12-4	NA	TGTGCCGGAAGACAGGGCAGGGCCGGGGAGCTGTTTTTT	CAGRQGRAGELFF
TRBJ1-2	TRBD1	TRBV7-2	NA	TGTGCCAGCAGCTTGGCAGGGGGCGCAGGCTATGGCTACACCTTC	CASSLAGGAGYGYTF
TRBJ1-2	TRBD1	TRBV3-1/TRBV3-2	few	TGTGCCAGCAGTAAATTACAGGGGGCAGTTAGTTATGGCTACACCTTC	CASSKLQGAVSYGYTF
TRBJ2-1	TRBD2	TRBV9	NA	TGTGCCAGCAGCCCCCGACTAGCGGGAGACAATGAGCAGTTCTTC	CASSPRLAGDNEQFF
TRBJ2-3	TRBD2	TRBV5-1	NA	TGCGCCAGCAGCTTGGAGGCGGGGGTTTTCGCAGATACGCAGTATTTT	CASSLEAGVFADTQYF
TRBJ2-7	TRBD1	TRBV19	NA	TGTGCCAGTAGTGACAGGGGACCCTACGAGCAGTACTTC	CASSDRGPYEQYF
TRBJ2-1	NA	TRBV7-2	NA	TGTGCCAGCAGCAAACTAGCACGGAGCTCCTACAATGAGCAGTTCTTC	CASSKLARSSYNEQFF
TRBJ1-1	NA	TRBV18	NA	TGTGCCAGCTCACCACAGGGGCTTGAAGCTTTCTTT	CASSPQGLEAFF
TRBJ1-1	NA	TRBV6-4	NA	TGTGCCAGCAGTGAGATAGCAGGGGTTGGAGTAGCTTTCTTT	CASSEIAGVGVAFF
TRBJ1-1	NA	TRBV2	NA	TGTGCCAGCAGCGACCGGAGGGGTGGCACTGAAGCTTTCTTT	CASSDRRGGTEAFF
TRBJ2-5	TRBD1	TRBV5-1	once	TGCGCCAGCAGCTCGGCGGACAGGGGATGGGAGACCCAGTACTTC	CASSSADRGWETQYF
TRBJ1-2	NA	TRBV12-3/TRBV12-4	NA	TGTGCCAGCAGTTTACCCCGTGGGCGTGGCTACACCTTC	CASSLPRGRGYTF
TRBJ2-1	TRBD1	TRBV19	NA	TGTGCCAGTAGTCTCCACAGGGGGCCTTACAATGAGCAGTTCTTC	CASSLHRGPYNEQFF
TRBJ1-1	NA	TRBV12-3/TRBV12-4	NA	TGTGCCAGCAGTATTGCCCACAGGGAAAAAGCTTTCTTT	CASSIAHREKAFF
TRBJ2-1	TRBD2	TRBV3-1/TRBV3-2	NA	TGTGCCAGCAGCCAAACACTAGCGGGACCAGGAGAGCAGTTCTTC	CASSQTLAGPGEQFF
TRBJ1-2	NA	TRBV3-1/TRBV3-2	NA	TGTGCCAGCAGCCAAGTTACAGGAGCCTACACCTTC	CASSQVTGAYTF
TRBJ1-3	NA	TRBV6-5	NA	TGTGCCAGCAGTTACGGCCAGTACTCTGGAAACACCATATATTTT	CASSYGQYSGNTIYF
TRBJ1-1	NA	TRBV27	NA	TGTGCCAGCAGGACAGCGGGACGAGCTGAAGCTTTCTTT	CASRTAGRAEAFF